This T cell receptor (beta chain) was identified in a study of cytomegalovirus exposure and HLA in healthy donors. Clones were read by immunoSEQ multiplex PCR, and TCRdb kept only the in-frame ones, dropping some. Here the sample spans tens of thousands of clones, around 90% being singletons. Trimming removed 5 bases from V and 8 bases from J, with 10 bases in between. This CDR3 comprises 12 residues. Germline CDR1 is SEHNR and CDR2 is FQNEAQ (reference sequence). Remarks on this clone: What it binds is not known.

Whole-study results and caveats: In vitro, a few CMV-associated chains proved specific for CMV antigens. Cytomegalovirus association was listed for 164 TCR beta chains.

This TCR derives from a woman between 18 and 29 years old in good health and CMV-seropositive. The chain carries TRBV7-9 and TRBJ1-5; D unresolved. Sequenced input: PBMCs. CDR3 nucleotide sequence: TGTGCCAGCAGCACTGACTGGGAGCCCCAGCATTTT. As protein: CASSTDWEPQHF. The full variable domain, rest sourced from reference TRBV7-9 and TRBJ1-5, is DTGVSQNPRHKITKRGQNVTFRCDPISEHNRLYWYRQTLGQGPEFLTYFQNEAQLEKSRLLSDRFSAERPKGSFSTLEIQRTEQGDSAMYLCASSTDWEPQHFGDGTRLSIL.